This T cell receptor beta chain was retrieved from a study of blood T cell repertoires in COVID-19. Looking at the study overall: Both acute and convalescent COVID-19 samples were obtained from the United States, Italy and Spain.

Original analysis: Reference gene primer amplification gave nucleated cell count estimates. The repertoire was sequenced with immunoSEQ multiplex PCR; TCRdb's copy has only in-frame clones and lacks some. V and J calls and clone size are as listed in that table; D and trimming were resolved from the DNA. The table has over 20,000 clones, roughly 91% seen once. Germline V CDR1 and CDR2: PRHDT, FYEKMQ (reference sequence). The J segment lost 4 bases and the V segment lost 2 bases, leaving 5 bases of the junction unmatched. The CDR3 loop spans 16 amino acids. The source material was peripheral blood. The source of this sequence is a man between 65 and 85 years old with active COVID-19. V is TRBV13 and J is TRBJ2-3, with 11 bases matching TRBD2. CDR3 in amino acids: CASSLLTSGESDTQYF. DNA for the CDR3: TGTGCCAGCAGCTTATTGACTAGCGGGGAGTCAGATACGCAGTATTTT.